This entry is about one T cell receptor beta chain. What antigen it recognizes has not been identified. No base qualities exist here, and no much larger clone lies one base off it. Whole blood was collected in K2EDTA tubes by collaborating institutions according to the institutions' own protocols. Collaborator samples were shipped for TCRbeta analysis as frozen whole blood, isolated PBMCs, or DNA extracted from either sample type. The data are from a study of blood T cell repertoires in COVID-19 (dated by TCRdb to 2018 to 2020). Regarding the research as a whole: Collaborator samples came from the United States, Italy and Spain and covered acute and convalescent phases of COVID-19. The dataset comprised deeply sampled blood TCRbeta repertoires from subjects exposed to, actively infected with, or recovered from COVID-19. Nearly every sample came with metadata listing a de-identified subject ID, COVID-19 status, age in years and sex. The samples were drawn from the first 160 participants of the ongoing ImmuneRACE study and from under 1,500 subjects provided by 6 global collaborators. Where HLA class I and class II types were available, the types were taken from metadata supplied by the sample provider, not from assay-based typing. The material from the prospective study consisted of cDNA or gDNA derived from T cells, B-cell-depleted T cells, or PBMCs. The repertoires were released in a freely available public database intended as a resource for research on the immune response to SARS-CoV-2. What the research found in general, with its limitations: The amount of clinical and demographic metadata varied by source and participant and was provided uncurated.

The immunoSEQ Assay, a bias-controlled multiplex PCR, was used to amplify TCRbeta CDR3 regions from genomic DNA. The authors' pipeline ran thus. Nucleated cell counts per sample were estimated from amplification of reference gene primers within the assay. To quantify the absolute abundance of each unique TCRbeta CDR3 rearrangement, sequence reads were collapsed and filtered. For each sample, productive Simpson clonality was calculated by taking the square root of Simpson's diversity index across productive rearrangements. The table comes from immuneACCESS by way of TCRdb, which keeps in-frame sequences with V and J called. Part of the clones is missing from these tables; in studies checked, under half for an unresolved V gene and the rest for unknown reasons. The DNA was the basis for D and trimming; V, J and clone size are from that table. The sample data list approximately 170,000 clones, and around nine tenths of these were observed just once. The leading ten clones occupy approximately 3.3% of the sample.

The CDR3 goes from the cysteine to the phenylalanine over 17 residues. Just CDR3 DNA is preserved here, 51 bases in frame from base 1. Via the germline V gene (reference sequence), CDR1 is LNHDA and CDR2 SQIVND. V loses 1 base at its end and J loses 7 bases; junction bases beyond the gene matches: 11. Sample: peripheral blood. Recombination joined TRBV19 with TRBJ1-5, with 9 bases matching TRBD1. This receptor was taken from a man between 18 and 29 years old with active or convalescent COVID-19. CDR3 region: CASSIGGQGLSRQPQHF. The bases read TGTGCCAGTAGTATAGGGGGACAGGGCCTTTCGAGACAGCCCCAGCATTTT.